This entry lists 9 T cell receptor beta chains sequenced from one sample in a study of T cell clonality in common variable immunodeficiency (dated by TCRdb to about 2015). The library was obtained by the immunoSEQ multiplex PCR assay. What TCRdb holds here is the immuneACCESS table cut down to in-frame rearrangements. Part of the clones is not present; checked against another copy, under half of the missing clones reflect an unresolved V gene, and the others are unexplained. This sample is represented by approximately 57,000 clones, with no singletons among them. The top ten clones comprise over 0.8% of the sample. The sample consisted of peripheral blood mononuclear cells. The receptors come from a person aged 18 to 75 in good health.

This clone was counted at least ten times. The CDR3 DNA, read in part, is TGTGCCAGCGGCTACTCCGGCGGGGGGGCCAACGTC. It is translated as CASGYSGGGANV. From start to end, the CDR3 is CASGYSGGGANVLTF. V is TRBV6-2 or TRBV6-3 and J is TRBJ2-6, with a tentative D call TRBD2 (5 bases). The observed sequence ends 3 residues before the CDR3 terminus, with the missing tail filled in from the germline J gene. The CDR3 has 15 residues. The V end lost 8 bases, the J end lost 4 bases, and 15 bases lay between the germline ends. CDR1 and CDR2 from the germline V gene are MNHEY and SVGEGT.

This clone showed up many times. The read comes to an end 3 residues before the CDR3 does, leaving the germline J gene to fill in the end. V usage is TRBV5-1 and J usage is TRBJ2-3; 10 nucleotides match TRBD1. V was pared by 2 bases and J by 3 bases, with 3 bases of the junction left unmatched. CDR3 length equals 15 residues. In germline, CDR1 is SGHRS, CDR2 YFSETQ. The sequenced CDR3 bases are TGCGCCAGCAGCTTTGGACAGGGGGAAACAGATACG. Protein product: CASSFGQGETDT. In full, the CDR3 reads CASSFGQGETDTQYF.

This clone has a count of ten or more. The CDR3 is cut off 3 residues early in the read; its end comes from the germline J gene. The chain carries TRBV28 and TRBJ2-5; the D gene is possibly TRBD1 (5 bases). The CDR3 runs to 14 residues. V lost 6 bases, J lost 2 bases, and 13 bases lay in between. Germline V lookup: CDR1 MDHEN, CDR2 SYDVKM. The covered CDR3 bases are TGTGCCAGCAGCCCACCACCAGGGCAAGAGACC. Translated, it gives CASSPPPGQET. Given in full, the CDR3 is CASSPPPGQETQYF.

This clone was detected many times. From the germline J gene comes the end of the CDR3, since the read stops 3 residues before it. The chain recombines TRBV2 with TRBJ2-7; the match to TRBD1 covers 12 bases. The germline V gene has CDR1 SNHLY and CDR2 FYNNEI. The CDR3 extends over 14 amino acids. V shed 7 bases and J 4 bases; nucleotides not matched to a gene: 5. CDR3 DNA (partial): TGTGCCAGCATGCGGGACAGGGGGCGGTACGAG. Protein sequence: CASMRDRGRYE. The entire CDR3 protein reads CASMRDRGRYEQYF.

This clone was seen at least ten times. The chain's CDR3 is CASSYSPGVPLFF. CDR3 bases read: TGTGCCAGCAGTTACTCCCCCGGGGTACCA. The rearrangement links TRBV6-2 or TRBV6-3 to TRBJ1-4; no clear D gene. The CDR3 end lies 3 residues beyond the end of the read and is filled in from the germline J gene. There are 13 residues in the CDR3. Germline CDR1 reads MNHEY; CDR2 reads SVGEGT.

This clone was found many times. The missing CDR3 end, 3 residues past where the read stops, is filled in from the germline J gene. The chain couples TRBV12-5 to TRBJ1-2; no clear D gene. CDR3 length: 12 residues. Germline CDR1 is LGHNT and CDR2 is FRNRAP. The CDR3 sequence: CASALPPWGYTF. CDR3 bases read: TGTGCTAGTGCCCTACCGCCCTGGGGC.

This clone was picked up many times. The CDR3 goes on 3 residues after the read ends, and that part is filled in from the germline J gene. This chain links TRBV10-3 with TRBJ1-3, with a weak D call TRBD1 (6 bases). Germline V CDR1 and CDR2: ENHRY, SYGVKD. The CDR3 loop spans 16 amino acids. Trimming pared 4 bases from V and 2 bases from J, leaving 15 bases between. The part of the CDR3 DNA that was read is TGTGCCATCAGTGGGCGGCTGGACAGTGCTGGAAACACC. Protein sequence: CAISGRLDSAGNT. The full CDR3 protein is CAISGRLDSAGNTIYF.

This clone turned up a few times. The sequence runs out 3 residues before the end of the CDR3; the remainder is reconstructed from the germline J gene. V is TRBV11-2 and J is TRBJ1-2; D is perhaps TRBD1 (5 bases). CDR1 and CDR2 from the germline V gene are SGHAT and FQNNGV. Trimming shortened V by 2 bases and J by 6 bases, and 10 bases separated the two germline ends. There are 13 residues in the CDR3. CDR3 bases read: TGTGCCAGCAGCTTATCGGCAGGGAATGGC. It yields the protein CASSLSAGNG. Given in full, the CDR3 is CASSLSAGNGYTF.

This clone has just a few counts. The read ends 3 residues early relative to the CDR3; the germline J gene fills the gap. The chain employs TRBV19 and TRBJ2-4; 7 bases align to TRBD1. The CDR3 loop spans 15 amino acids. CDR1 is LNHDA, CDR2 SQIVND, per germline (reference sequence). This CDR3 reads CASSMRGGLNYGQYF. The DNA read from the CDR3 is TGTGCCAGTAGTATGAGAGGGGGCCTCAACTATGGT.